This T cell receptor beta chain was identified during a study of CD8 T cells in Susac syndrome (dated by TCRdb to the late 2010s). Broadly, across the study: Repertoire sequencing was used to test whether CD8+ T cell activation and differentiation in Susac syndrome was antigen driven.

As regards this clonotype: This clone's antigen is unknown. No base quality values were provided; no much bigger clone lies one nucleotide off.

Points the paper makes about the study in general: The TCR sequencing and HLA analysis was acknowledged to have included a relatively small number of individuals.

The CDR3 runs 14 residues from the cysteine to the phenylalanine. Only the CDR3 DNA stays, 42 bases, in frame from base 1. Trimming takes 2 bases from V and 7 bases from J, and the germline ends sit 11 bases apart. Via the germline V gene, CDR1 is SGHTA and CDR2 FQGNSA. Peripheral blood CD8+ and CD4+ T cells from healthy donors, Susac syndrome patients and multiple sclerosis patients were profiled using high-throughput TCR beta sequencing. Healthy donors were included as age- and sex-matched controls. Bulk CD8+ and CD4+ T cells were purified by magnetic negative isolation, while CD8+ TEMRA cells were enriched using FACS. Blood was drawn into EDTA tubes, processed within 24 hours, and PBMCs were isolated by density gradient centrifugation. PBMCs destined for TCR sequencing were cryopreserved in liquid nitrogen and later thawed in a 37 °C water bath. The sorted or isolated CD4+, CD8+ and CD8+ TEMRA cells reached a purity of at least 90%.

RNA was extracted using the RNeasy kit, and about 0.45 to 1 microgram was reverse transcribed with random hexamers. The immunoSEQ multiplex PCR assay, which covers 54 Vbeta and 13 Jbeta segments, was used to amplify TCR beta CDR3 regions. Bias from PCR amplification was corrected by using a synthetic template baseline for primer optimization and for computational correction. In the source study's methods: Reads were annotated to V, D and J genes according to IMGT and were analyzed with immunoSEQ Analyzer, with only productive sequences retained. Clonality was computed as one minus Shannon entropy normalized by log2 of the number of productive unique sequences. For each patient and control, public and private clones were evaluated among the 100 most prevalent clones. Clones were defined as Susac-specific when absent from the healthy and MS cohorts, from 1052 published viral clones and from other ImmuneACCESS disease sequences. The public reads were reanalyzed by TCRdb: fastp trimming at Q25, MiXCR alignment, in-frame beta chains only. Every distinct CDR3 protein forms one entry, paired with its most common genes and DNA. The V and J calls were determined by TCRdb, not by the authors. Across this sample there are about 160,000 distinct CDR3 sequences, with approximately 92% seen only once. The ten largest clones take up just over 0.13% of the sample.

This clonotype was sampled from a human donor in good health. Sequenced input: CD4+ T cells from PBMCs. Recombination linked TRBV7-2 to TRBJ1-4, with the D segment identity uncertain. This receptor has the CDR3 CASSLSWEGEKLFF. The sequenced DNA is TGTGCCAGCAGCTTAAGCTGGGAGGGTGAAAAACTGTTTTTT.